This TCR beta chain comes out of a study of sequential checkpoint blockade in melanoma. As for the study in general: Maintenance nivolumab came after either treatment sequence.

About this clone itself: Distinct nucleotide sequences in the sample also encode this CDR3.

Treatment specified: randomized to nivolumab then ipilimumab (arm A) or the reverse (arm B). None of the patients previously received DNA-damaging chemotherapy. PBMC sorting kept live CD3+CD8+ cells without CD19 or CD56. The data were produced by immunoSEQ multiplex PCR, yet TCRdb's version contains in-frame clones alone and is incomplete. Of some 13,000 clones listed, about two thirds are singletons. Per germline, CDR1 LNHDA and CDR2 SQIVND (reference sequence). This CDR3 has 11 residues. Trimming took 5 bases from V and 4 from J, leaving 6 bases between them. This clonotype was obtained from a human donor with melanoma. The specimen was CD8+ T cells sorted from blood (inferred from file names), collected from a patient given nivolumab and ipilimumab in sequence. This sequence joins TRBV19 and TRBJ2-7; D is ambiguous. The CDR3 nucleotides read TGTGCCAGTAGTCCCGGTTACGAGCAGTACTTC. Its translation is CASSPGYEQYF.